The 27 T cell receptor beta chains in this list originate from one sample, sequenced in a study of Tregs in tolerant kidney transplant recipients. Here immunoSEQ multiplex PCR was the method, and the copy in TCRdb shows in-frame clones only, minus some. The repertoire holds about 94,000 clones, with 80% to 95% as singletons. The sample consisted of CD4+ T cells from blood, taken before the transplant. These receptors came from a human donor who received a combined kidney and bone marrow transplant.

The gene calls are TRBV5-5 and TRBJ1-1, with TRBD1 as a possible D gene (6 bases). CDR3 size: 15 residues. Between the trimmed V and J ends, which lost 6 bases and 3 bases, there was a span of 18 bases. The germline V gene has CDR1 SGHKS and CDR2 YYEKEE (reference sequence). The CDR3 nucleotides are TGTGCCAGCATTCACTTACAGGGAGAGGACACTGAAGCTTTCTTT. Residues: CASIHLQGEDTEAFF.

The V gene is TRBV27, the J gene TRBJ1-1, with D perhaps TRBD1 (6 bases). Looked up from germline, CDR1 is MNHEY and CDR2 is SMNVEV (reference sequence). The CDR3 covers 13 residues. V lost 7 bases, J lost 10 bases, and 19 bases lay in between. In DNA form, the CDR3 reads TGTGCCAGCACCTCGACAGGAGGGAGGGGAGCTTTCTTT. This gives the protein CASTSTGGRGAFF.

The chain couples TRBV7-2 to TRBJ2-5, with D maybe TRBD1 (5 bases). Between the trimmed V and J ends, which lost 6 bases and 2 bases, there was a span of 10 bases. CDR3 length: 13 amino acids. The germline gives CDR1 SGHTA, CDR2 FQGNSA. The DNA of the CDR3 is TGTGCCAGCAGGAGCACAGGTCAAGAGACCCAGTACTTC. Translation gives CASRSTGQETQYF.

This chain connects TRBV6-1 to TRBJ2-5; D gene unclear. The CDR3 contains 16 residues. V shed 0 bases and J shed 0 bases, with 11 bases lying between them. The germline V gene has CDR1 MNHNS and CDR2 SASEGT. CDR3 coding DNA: TGTGCCAGCAGTGAAGCGCAGGCCCTGTACCAAGAGACCCAGTACTTC. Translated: CASSEAQALYQETQYF.

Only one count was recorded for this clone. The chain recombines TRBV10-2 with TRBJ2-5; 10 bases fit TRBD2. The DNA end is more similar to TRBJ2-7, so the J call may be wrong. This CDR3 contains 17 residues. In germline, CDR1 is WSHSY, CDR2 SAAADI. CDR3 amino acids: CASRPTFGLAATYEQYF. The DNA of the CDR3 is TGCGCCAGCAGGCCAACCTTTGGACTAGCGGCAACCTACGAGCAGTACTTC.

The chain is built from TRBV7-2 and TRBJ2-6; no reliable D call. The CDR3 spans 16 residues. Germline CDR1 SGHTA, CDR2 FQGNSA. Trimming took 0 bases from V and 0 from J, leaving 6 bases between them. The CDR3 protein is CASSLAPGSGANVLTF. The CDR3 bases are TGTGCCAGCAGCTTAGCTCCCGGCTCTGGGGCCAACGTCCTGACTTTC.

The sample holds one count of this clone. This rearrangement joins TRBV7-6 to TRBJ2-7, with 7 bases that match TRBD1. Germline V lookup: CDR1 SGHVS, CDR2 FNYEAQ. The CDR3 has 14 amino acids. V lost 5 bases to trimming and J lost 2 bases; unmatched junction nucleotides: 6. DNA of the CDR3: TGTGCCAGCAGCATCCGACAGGGAACCTACGAGCAGTACTTC. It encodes CASSIRQGTYEQYF.

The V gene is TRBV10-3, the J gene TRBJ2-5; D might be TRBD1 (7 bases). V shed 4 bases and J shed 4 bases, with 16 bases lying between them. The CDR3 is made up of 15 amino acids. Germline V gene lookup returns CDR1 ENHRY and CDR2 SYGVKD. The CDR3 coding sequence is TGTGCCATCAGTGGATCAGGGGGAGGTGGAGAGACCCAGTACTTC. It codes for CAISGSGGGGETQYF.

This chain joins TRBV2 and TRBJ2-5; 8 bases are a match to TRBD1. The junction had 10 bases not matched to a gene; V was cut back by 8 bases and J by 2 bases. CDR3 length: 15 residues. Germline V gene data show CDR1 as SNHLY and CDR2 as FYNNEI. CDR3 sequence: CASLKDRGYQETQYF. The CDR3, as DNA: TGTGCCAGCCTAAAAGACAGGGGTTATCAAGAGACCCAGTACTTC.

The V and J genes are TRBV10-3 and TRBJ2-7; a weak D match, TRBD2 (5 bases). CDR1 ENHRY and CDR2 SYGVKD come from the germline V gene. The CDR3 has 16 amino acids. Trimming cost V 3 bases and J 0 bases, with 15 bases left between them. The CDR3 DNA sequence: TGTGCCATCAGTGATCTCGGACTGACTCGCTCCTACGAGCAGTACTTC. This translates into CAISDLGLTRSYEQYF.

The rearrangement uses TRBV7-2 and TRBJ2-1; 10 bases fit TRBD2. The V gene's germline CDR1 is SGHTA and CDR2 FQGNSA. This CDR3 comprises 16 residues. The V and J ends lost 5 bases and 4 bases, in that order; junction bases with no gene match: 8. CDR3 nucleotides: TGTGCCAGCAGCCTCCGGGGACTAGCGATATACAATGAGCAGTTCTTC. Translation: CASSLRGLAIYNEQFF. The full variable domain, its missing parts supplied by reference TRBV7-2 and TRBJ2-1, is GAGVSQSPSNKVTEKGKDVELRCDPISGHTALYWYRQSLGQGLEFLIYFQGNSAPDKSGLPSDRFSAERTGGSVSTLTIQRTQQEDSAVYLCASSLRGLAIYNEQFFGPGTRLTVL.

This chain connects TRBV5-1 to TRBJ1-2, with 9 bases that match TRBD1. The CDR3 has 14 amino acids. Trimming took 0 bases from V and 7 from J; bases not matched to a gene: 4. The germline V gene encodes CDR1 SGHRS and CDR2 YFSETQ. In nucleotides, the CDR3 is TGCGCCAGCAGCTTGGGAACAGGGGGCAGTGGCTACACCTTC. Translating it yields CASSLGTGGSGYTF.

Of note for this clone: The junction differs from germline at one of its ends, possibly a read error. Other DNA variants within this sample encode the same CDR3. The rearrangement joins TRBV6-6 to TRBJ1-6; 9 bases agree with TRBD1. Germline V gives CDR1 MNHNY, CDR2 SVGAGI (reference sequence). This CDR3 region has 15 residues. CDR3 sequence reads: CASSWDRADNSPLHF. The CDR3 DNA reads TGTGCCAGCAGTTGGGACAGGGCGGATAATTCCCCCCTCCACTTT.

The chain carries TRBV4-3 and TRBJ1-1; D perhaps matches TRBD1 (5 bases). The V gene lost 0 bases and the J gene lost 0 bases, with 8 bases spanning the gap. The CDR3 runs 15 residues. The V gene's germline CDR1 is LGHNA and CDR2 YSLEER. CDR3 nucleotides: TGCGCCAGCAGCCAAGAAGGGGCCATGAACACTGAAGCTTTCTTT. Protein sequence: CASSQEGAMNTEAFF.

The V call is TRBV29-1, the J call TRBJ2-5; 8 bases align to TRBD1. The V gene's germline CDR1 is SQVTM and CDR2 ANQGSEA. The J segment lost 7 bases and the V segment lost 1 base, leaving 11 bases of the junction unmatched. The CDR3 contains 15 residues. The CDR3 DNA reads TGCAGCGTTGAAGCCCCTCGACAGGGGCACGGGACCCAGTACTTC. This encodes CSVEAPRQGHGTQYF.

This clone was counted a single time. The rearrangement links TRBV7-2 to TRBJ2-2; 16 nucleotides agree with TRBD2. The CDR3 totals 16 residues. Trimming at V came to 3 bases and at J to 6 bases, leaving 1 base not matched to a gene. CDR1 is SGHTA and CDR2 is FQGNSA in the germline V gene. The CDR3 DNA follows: TGTGCCAGCAGCTTTGGGACTAGCGGGGGGGCCGGGGAGCTGTTTTTT. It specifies CASSFGTSGGAGELFF.

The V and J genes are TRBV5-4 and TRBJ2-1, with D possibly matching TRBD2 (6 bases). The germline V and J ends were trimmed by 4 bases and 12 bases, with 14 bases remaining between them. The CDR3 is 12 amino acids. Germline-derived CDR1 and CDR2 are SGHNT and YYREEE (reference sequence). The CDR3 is CASSRDSRWQFF. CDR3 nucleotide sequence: TGTGCCAGCAGCCGGGACTCCCGATGGCAGTTCTTC.

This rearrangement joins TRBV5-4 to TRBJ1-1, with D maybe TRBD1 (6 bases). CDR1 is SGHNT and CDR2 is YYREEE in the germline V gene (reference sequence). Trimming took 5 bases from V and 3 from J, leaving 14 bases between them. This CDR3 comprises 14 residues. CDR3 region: CASRFRAGDTEAFF. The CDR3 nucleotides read TGTGCCAGCAGATTCAGGGCAGGGGACACTGAAGCTTTCTTT.

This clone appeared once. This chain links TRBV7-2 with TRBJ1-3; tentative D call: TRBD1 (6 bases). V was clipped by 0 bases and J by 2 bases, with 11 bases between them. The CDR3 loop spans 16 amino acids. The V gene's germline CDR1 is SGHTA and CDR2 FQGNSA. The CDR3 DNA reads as TGTGCCAGCAGCTTAGCTCCAGGGGATGCTGGAAACACCATATATTTT. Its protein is CASSLAPGDAGNTIYF.

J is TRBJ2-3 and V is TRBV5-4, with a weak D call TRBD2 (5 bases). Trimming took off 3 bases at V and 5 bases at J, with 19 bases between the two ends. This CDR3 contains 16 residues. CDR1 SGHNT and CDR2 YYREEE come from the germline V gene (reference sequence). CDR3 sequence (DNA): TGTGCCAGCAGCTCCGGCCCCGTCGTCGGGATAGATACGCAGTATTTT. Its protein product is CASSSGPVVGIDTQYF.

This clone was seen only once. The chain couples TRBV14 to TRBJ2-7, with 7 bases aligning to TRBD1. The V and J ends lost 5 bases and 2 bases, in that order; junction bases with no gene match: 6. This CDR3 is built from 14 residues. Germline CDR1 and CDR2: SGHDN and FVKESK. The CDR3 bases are TGTGCCAGCAGCGAGGACAGGTACCCCTACGAGCAGTACTTC. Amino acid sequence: CASSEDRYPYEQYF.

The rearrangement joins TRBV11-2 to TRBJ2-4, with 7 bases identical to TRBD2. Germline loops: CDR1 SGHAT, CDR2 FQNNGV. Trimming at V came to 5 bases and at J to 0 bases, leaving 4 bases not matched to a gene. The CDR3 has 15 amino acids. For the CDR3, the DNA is TGTGCCAGCAGCCGAGCGGGACTAGCCAAAAACATTCAGTACTTC. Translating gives CASSRAGLAKNIQYF.

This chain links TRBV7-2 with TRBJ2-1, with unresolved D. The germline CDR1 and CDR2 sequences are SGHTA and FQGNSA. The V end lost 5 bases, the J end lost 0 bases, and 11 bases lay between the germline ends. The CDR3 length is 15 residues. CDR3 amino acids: CASSPRHSSYNEQFF. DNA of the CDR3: TGTGCCAGCAGCCCCCGACATAGCTCCTACAATGAGCAGTTCTTC.

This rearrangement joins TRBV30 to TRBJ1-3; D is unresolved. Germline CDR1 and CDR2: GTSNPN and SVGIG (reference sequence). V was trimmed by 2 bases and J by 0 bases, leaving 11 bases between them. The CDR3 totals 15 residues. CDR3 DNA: TGTGCCTGGAGTCCAACGGTTTTCTCTGGAAACACCATATATTTT. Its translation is CAWSPTVFSGNTIYF. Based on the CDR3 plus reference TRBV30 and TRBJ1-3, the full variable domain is SQTIHQWPATLVQPVGSPLSLECTVEGTSNPNLYWYRQAAGRGLQLLFYSVGIGQISSEVPQNLSASRPQDRQFILSSKKLLLSDSGFYLCAWSPTVFSGNTIYFGEGSWLTVV.

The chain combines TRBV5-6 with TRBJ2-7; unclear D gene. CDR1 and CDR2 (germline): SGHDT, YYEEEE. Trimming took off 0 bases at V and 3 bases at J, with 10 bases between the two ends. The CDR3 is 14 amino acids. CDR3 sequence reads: CASSLAFGSYEQYF. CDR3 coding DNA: TGTGCCAGCAGCTTGGCCTTTGGCAGCTACGAGCAGTACTTC.

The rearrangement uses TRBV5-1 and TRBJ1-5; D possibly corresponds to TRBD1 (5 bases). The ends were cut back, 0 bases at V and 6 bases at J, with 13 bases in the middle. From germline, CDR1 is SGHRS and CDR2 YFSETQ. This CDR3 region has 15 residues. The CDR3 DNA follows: TGCGCCAGCAGCTTGGTTGTAGGGGAAGGTCAGCCCCAGCATTTT. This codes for CASSLVVGEGQPQHF.

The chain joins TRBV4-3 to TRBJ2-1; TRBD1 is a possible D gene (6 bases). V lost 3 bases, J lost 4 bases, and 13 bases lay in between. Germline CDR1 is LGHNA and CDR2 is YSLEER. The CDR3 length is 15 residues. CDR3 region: CASSHDRFPYNEQFF. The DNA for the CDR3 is TGCGCCAGCAGCCACGACAGGTTCCCATACAATGAGCAGTTCTTC.